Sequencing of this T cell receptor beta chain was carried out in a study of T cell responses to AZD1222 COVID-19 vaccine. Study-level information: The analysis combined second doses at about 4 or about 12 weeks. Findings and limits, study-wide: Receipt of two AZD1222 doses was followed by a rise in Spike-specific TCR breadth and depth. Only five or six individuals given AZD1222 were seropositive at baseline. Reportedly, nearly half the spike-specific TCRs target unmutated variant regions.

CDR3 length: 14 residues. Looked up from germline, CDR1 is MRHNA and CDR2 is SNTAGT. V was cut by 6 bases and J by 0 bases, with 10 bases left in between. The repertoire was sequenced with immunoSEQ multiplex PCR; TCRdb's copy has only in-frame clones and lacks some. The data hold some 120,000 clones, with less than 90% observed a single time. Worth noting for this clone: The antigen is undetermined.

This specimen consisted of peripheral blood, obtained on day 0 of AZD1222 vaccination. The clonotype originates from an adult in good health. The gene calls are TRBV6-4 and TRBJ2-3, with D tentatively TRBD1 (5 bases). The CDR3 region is CASSSGLSTDTQYF. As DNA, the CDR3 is TGTGCCAGCAGCTCAGGGTTGAGCACAGATACGCAGTATTTT.